Detailed here is one TCR beta chain. Its antigen is currently not known. One base away there is no much larger clone; base qualities are not given. The data belong to a study of T cell changes during pregnancy in multiple sclerosis (dated by TCRdb to between 2018 and 2021). Study-level background: Changes in the T cell repertoire over the course of pregnancy were examined in this study in women with multiple sclerosis.

Library method: the immunoSEQ multiplex PCR assay. TCRdb carries this immuneACCESS record with in-frame sequences only. Its versions omit some clonotypes, under half of them owing to an unresolved V gene in the studies checked, with the rest unexplained. The sample table records tens of thousands of clones; about 88% of these occur just once. Of the sample, less than 4% falls within the top ten clones. A distance of 14 bases separates the germline ends of V and J, which lose 7 bases and 5 bases respectively. For CDR1 and CDR2, the germline V gene lists SNHLY and FYNNEI. Taken from cysteine to phenylalanine, the CDR3 has 13 residues. Only CDR3 DNA remains: 39 bases, in frame from the first base.

This TCR derives from a female donor with multiple sclerosis, enrolled in a pregnancy study. The source was peripheral blood, collected before pregnancy. In this chain, TRBV2 is recombined with TRBJ1-2; tentative D gene TRBD1, with 5 bases matching. Here the CDR3 is given as CASILDQGYGYTF. The DNA sequence follows: TGTGCCAGCATTCTAGACCAGGGTTATGGCTACACCTTC.